The 25 T cell receptor beta chains below come from one sample, sequenced in a study of control samples from healthy donors and cancer patients. The method was immunoSEQ multiplex PCR; TCRdb's version includes in-frame clones alone and lacks a portion of them. Of about 89,000 clones listed, around nine tenths are singletons. The specimen sequenced was blood. These receptors came from a man aged 25 to 45 in good health.

This chain joins TRBV11-2 and TRBJ2-1; 8 bases fit TRBD2. The trim removed 7 bases at V and 6 bases at J, leaving 14 bases unmatched. Germline CDR1 is SGHAT and CDR2 is FQNNGV. The CDR3 is 16 amino acids. CDR3 sequence: CASTGGGGGPRNEQFF. The CDR3 DNA reads TGTGCCAGCACCGGCGGGGGCGGGGGGCCTCGCAATGAGCAGTTCTTC.

This clone was seen only a few times. The chain couples TRBV5-1 to TRBJ2-3; 12 bases are a match to TRBD2. Germline loops: CDR1 SGHRS, CDR2 YFSETQ. With 4 bases clipped from V and 3 bases from J, the junction kept 3 bases outside the gene matches. The CDR3 sequence is 15 residues long. The chain's CDR3 is CASSLTSGGTDTQYF. In DNA, the CDR3 is TGCGCCAGCAGCCTGACTAGCGGGGGTACAGATACGCAGTATTTT.

V usage is TRBV5-1 and J usage is TRBJ2-4; 7 bases match TRBD2. The CDR3 is made up of 18 amino acids. Trimming cost V 0 bases and J 0 bases; bases outside gene matches: 9. The germline V gene encodes CDR1 SGHRS and CDR2 YFSETQ. CDR3 sequence reads: CASSLAWEGGLAKNIQYF. The CDR3 nucleotides are TGCGCCAGCAGCTTGGCCTGGGAGGGAGGGTTAGCCAAAAACATTCAGTACTTC.

V gene TRBV27 combines with J gene TRBJ2-1; 9 bases agree with TRBD1. The V segment lost 5 bases and the J segment 5 bases; nucleotides outside the gene matches: 7. The CDR3 is made up of 15 amino acids. Germline V gene sequence: CDR1 MNHEY, CDR2 SMNVEV (reference sequence). In nucleotides, the CDR3 is TGTGCCAGCAGTCACCGGGACAGGGTGGACAATGAGCAGTTCTTC. This translates into CASSHRDRVDNEQFF.

The chain links TRBV6-1 to TRBJ2-7; D ambiguous. Trimming took 2 bases from V and 3 from J, leaving 14 bases between them. The CDR3 loop spans 15 amino acids. Germline assignment: CDR1 MNHNS and CDR2 SASEGT. The CDR3: CASSERLSLNYEQYV. The CDR3 coding sequence is TGTGCCAGCAGTGAACGCCTAAGTTTGAACTACGAGCAGTACGTC.

V and J are TRBV3-1 (or the pseudogene TRBV3-2) and TRBJ1-2; possibly TRBD1 for D (5 bases). V gave up 1 base and J gave up 4 bases, with 13 bases separating them. Germline CDR1 LGHDT, CDR2 YNNKEL (reference sequence). CDR3 length: 15 amino acids. CDR3 coding DNA: TGTGCCAGCAGCCAAGGGACCGGGACCCCCTATGGCTACACCTTC. Protein product: CASSQGTGTPYGYTF.

The rearrangement links TRBV19 to TRBJ1-2; D is perhaps TRBD1 (5 bases). The germline gives CDR1 LNHDA, CDR2 SQIVND (reference sequence). V was pared by 3 bases and J by 4 bases, with 12 bases between. The CDR3 consists of 14 residues. CDR3 DNA sequence: TGTGCCAGTAGTATGGCAGGGAGATCCTATGGCTACACCTTC. Its protein product is CASSMAGRSYGYTF.

This rearrangement joins TRBV6-1 to TRBJ2-1; TRBD2 is a possible D gene (5 bases). Germline V gene sequence: CDR1 MNHNS, CDR2 SASEGT. This CDR3 spans 16 amino acids. With 2 bases removed from V and 2 bases from J, the gap between germline ends came to 13 bases. CDR3 coding DNA: TGTGCCAGCAGTGAACTCGTGACGAGGGCCTACAATGAGCAGTTCTTC. Its protein is CASSELVTRAYNEQFF.

The chain uses TRBV5-5 and TRBJ2-7, with D perhaps being TRBD1 or TRBD2 (5 bases each). Trimming shortened V by 0 bases and J by 3 bases, and 10 bases separated the two germline ends. Germline CDR1 is SGHKS and CDR2 is YYEKEE (reference sequence). The CDR3 is made up of 14 amino acids. The CDR3 region is CASSLVGVVYEQYV. CDR3 nucleotide sequence: TGTGCCAGCAGCTTGGTGGGGGTCGTCTACGAGCAGTACGTC.

The chain uses TRBV18 and TRBJ1-2; no definite D call. Germline CDR1 and CDR2: KGHSH and LQKENI. The CDR3 contains 15 residues. Between the trimmed V and J ends, which lost 1 base and 3 bases, there was a span of 12 bases. DNA of the CDR3: TGTGCCAGCTCACCACAGGAGGCAGGCGACTATGGCTACACCTTC. Protein sequence: CASSPQEAGDYGYTF.

The rearrangement joins TRBV5-1 to TRBJ1-3, with D perhaps TRBD1 (5 bases). V gave up 1 base and J gave up 0 bases, with 14 bases separating them. CDR3 length equals 17 residues. Germline assignment: CDR1 SGHRS and CDR2 YFSETQ. CDR3 in DNA: TGCGCCAGCAGCTTGTGGGGCAGGGAAAGCTCTGGAAACACCATATATTTT. Protein product: CASSLWGRESSGNTIYF. Full variable domain (outside the CDR3, taken from reference TRBV5-1 and TRBJ1-3): KAGVTQTPRYLIKTRGQQVTLSCSPISGHRSVSWYQQTPGQGLQFLFEYFSETQRNKGNFPGRFSGRQFSNSRSEMNVSTLELGDSALYLCASSLWGRESSGNTIYFGEGSWLTVV.

This clone has only one observation. The chain recombines TRBV7-8 with TRBJ1-4, with D unclear. Trimming removed 0 bases at V and 4 bases at J, with 12 bases between. The CDR3 contains 16 residues. CDR1 is SGHVS, CDR2 FQNEAQ, per germline. DNA for the CDR3: TGTGCCAGCAGCTTAGCTAGGACGAGAATTAATGAAAAACTGTTTTTT. Translating it yields CASSLARTRINEKLFF.

The genes are TRBV4-1 and TRBJ2-3, with 13 bases lining up with TRBD2. CDR1 and CDR2 (germline): MGHRA, YSYEKL. J lost 6 bases, V lost 5 bases, and 8 bases had no gene match. The CDR3 is 16 amino acids. The CDR3 loop reads CASSSGLAGMSDTQYF. DNA for the CDR3: TGCGCCAGCAGCTCGGGACTAGCGGGGATGTCGGATACGCAGTATTTT.

The chain uses TRBV27 and TRBJ1-5; weak D call: TRBD1 (6 bases). Trimming pared 8 bases from V and 2 bases from J, leaving 16 bases between. The CDR3 is 15 amino acids. CDR1 MNHEY and CDR2 SMNVEV come from the germline V gene (reference sequence). CDR3 amino acids: CASAPNRVGNQPQHF. The CDR3 DNA is TGTGCCAGCGCTCCTAACAGGGTCGGCAATCAGCCCCAGCATTTT.

The chain joins TRBV29-1 to TRBJ1-1; no reliable D call. The CDR3 extends over 14 amino acids. Trimming stripped 0 bases from V and 3 bases from J, with 11 bases between. The germline CDR1 and CDR2 sequences are SQVTM and ANQGSEA. Here the CDR3 reads CSVEDSQSYTEAFF. The DNA of the CDR3 is TGCAGCGTTGAAGATAGCCAAAGTTACACTGAAGCTTTCTTT.

The chain combines TRBV15 with TRBJ1-2, with D perhaps TRBD1 (6 bases). Germline V gene lookup returns CDR1 LNHNV and CDR2 YYDKDF (reference sequence). V lost 7 bases to trimming and J lost 2 bases, with 20 bases between them. The length of the CDR3 is 16 residues. The CDR3: CATTTGAYVSNYGYTF. The CDR3 bases are TGTGCCACCACGACAGGAGCCTACGTCTCCAACTATGGCTACACCTTC.

This clone has a handful of counts. The J gene is TRBJ1-2, the V gene TRBV9; 8 bases agree with TRBD1. J gave up 8 bases and V 0 bases, and 12 bases lay outside the gene matches. Germline V CDR1 and CDR2: SGDLS, YYNGEE. This CDR3 contains 16 residues. DNA of the CDR3: TGTGCCAGCAGCGTAGAGATTGGGGGACAGGCGGAAGGCTACACCTTC. It yields the protein CASSVEIGGQAEGYTF. The variable domain in full, completed from reference TRBV9 and TRBJ1-2, reads DSGVTQTPKHLITATGQRVTLRCSPRSGDLSVYWYQQSLDQGLQFLIQYYNGEERAKGNILERFSAQQFPDLHSELNLSSLELGDSALYFCASSVEIGGQAEGYTFGSGTRLTVV.

The chain joins TRBV27 to TRBJ1-6, with D possibly TRBD1 on 6 matching bases. CDR3 length: 15 residues. Germline V CDR1 and CDR2: MNHEY, SMNVEV (reference sequence). Trimming cost V 6 bases and J 7 bases, with 16 bases left between them. The CDR3 DNA follows: TGTGCCAGCAGCCCTATAACAGGGATGAATTCACCCCTCCACTTT. It is translated as CASSPITGMNSPLHF.

V gene TRBV25-1 combines with J gene TRBJ2-1; tentative D call: TRBD2 (6 bases). The ends were cut back, 7 bases at V and 7 bases at J, with 20 bases in the middle. Germline CDR1 and CDR2: MGHDK and SYGVNS. The CDR3 is 15 amino acids. CDR3 nucleotide sequence: TGTGCCAGCACTTCGGCCTCCGACGGAGGGAATGAGCAGTTCTTC. This translates into CASTSASDGGNEQFF.

This chain joins TRBV7-2 and TRBJ1-3; D is unclear. Trimming removed 4 bases at V and 8 bases at J, with 6 bases between. From germline, CDR1 is SGHTA and CDR2 FQGNSA. This CDR3 region has 11 residues. The CDR3 sequence is CASSSFYTIYF. CDR3 DNA: TGTGCCAGCAGCTCCTTTTACACCATATATTTT.

This chain joins TRBV19 and TRBJ1-2; 8 bases are shared with TRBD1. Germline trimming cut 5 bases from V and 0 bases from J; bases unmatched to any gene: 5. CDR3 length: 15 amino acids. The germline gives CDR1 LNHDA, CDR2 SQIVND (reference sequence). The CDR3 DNA reads TGTGCCAGTAGTTACCAGGGGGCGTCTAACTATGGCTACACCTTC. Residues: CASSYQGASNYGYTF.

The chain carries TRBV3-1 (or the pseudogene TRBV3-2) and TRBJ1-4; D gene uncertain. V was shortened by 5 bases and J by 0 bases, with 4 bases between the two germline ends. The CDR3 spans 13 residues. Germline loops: CDR1 LGHDT, CDR2 YNNKEL (reference sequence). The CDR3 spells CASSFATNEKLFF. For the CDR3, the DNA is TGTGCCAGCAGCTTTGCAACTAATGAAAAACTGTTTTTT.

The chain links TRBV24-1 to TRBJ1-1; D is perhaps TRBD1 (5 bases). Trimming took off 8 bases at V and 1 base at J, with 10 bases between the two ends. The CDR3 is 13 residues long. Germline lookup yields CDR1 KGHDR and CDR2 SFDVKD. In nucleotides, the CDR3 is TGTGCCACCAAGGGCAGGGCGAACACTGAAGCTTTCTTT. Translation gives CATKGRANTEAFF.

This chain links TRBV21-1 with TRBJ1-4; the table's D call, TRBD1, was not checked against the DNA. TRBV21-1 is an annotated pseudogene. The CDR3 totals 19 residues. This chain's CDR3 is CASTRSHREFTSTNEKLFF. The CDR3 region has the DNA TGTGCCAGCACCCGTTCCCACAGGGAATTTACCTCCACTAATGAAAAACTGTTTTTT.

In its sample, this clone was seen a few times. CDR3 sequence reads: CSVARENTEAFF. The CDR3 nucleotides are TGCAGCGTTGCCAGGGAGAACACTGAAGCTTTCTTT. This chain connects TRBV29-1 to TRBJ1-1; tentatively, D is TRBD1 (5 bases). The CDR3 length is 12 residues. In germline, CDR1 is SQVTM, CDR2 ANQGSEA. Trimming shortened V by 4 bases and J by 1 base, and 7 bases separated the two germline ends.